Listed here are 14 T cell receptor beta chains from one sample, sequenced in a study of siplizumab effects on memory and regulatory T cells. TCRdb keeps only in-frame clones here, not all; method: immunoSEQ multiplex PCR. The table lists approximately 100,000 clones, around 90% of them singletons. The specimen was Tregs sorted from blood. Every receptor here comes from a human donor in good health.

V is TRBV18 and J is TRBJ2-7; D might be TRBD1 (5 bases). CDR3 length: 14 amino acids. CDR1 KGHSH and CDR2 LQKENI come from the germline V gene. V was cut by 1 base and J by 5 bases, with 12 bases left in between. The CDR3 region is CASSPQVDSHEQYF. As DNA, the CDR3 is TGTGCCAGCTCACCACAGGTTGACAGCCACGAGCAGTACTTC.

This clone was picked up one time. J is TRBJ2-1 and V is TRBV9; 7 nucleotides agree with TRBD1. V trimming: 7 bases; J trimming: 8 bases; junction bases outside the gene matches: 15. CDR3 length: 15 amino acids. Germline lookup yields CDR1 SGDLS and CDR2 YYNGEE. The DNA of the CDR3 is TGTGCCAGCCAAACAGGGGCATCTCTCCGGGATGAGCAGTTCTTC. It codes for CASQTGASLRDEQFF.

CDR3 residues: CASSLDLGGELFF. In DNA form, the CDR3 reads TGTGCCAGCAGCTTAGATCTTGGCGGGGAGCTGTTTTTT. The J gene is TRBJ2-2, the V gene TRBV11-2; unclear D gene. CDR3 length: 13 residues. Trimming removed 0 bases from V and 7 bases from J, with 6 bases in between. Germline values: CDR1 SGHAT, CDR2 FQNNGV.

V gene TRBV2 combines with J gene TRBJ2-2, with 9 bases aligning to TRBD1. CDR3 size: 15 residues. The V segment lost 9 bases and the J segment 4 bases; nucleotides outside the gene matches: 9. Germline CDR1 reads SNHLY; CDR2 reads FYNNEI. Written as DNA, the CDR3 is TGTGCCAGTACCTGGGACAGGGTCGGCACCGGGGAGCTGTTTTTT. Translated, it gives CASTWDRVGTGELFF.

This chain joins TRBV6-6 and TRBJ2-2; weak D call: TRBD2 (6 bases). This CDR3 comprises 13 residues. Germline V gene data show CDR1 as MNHNY and CDR2 as SVGAGI (reference sequence). The ends were cut back, 8 bases at V and 6 bases at J, with 13 bases in the middle. The CDR3 region has the DNA TGTGCCAGCGAGCTAGCGTTCGCCGGGGAGCTGTTTTTT. This translates into CASELAFAGELFF.

The V gene is TRBV15, the J gene TRBJ2-7; 7 nucleotides align to TRBD1. The germline V gene has CDR1 LNHNV and CDR2 YYDKDF (reference sequence). The CDR3 length is 14 residues. The V gene end was trimmed by 2 bases and the J gene end by 0 bases; junction bases not matched to a gene: 1. For the CDR3, the DNA is TGTGCCACCAGCAGACAGGGGGACTCCTACGAGCAGTACTTC. Its translation: CATSRQGDSYEQYF.

The chain uses TRBV10-3 and TRBJ2-2; TRBD2 might be the D (5 bases). The CDR3 loop spans 16 amino acids. Per germline, CDR1 ENHRY and CDR2 SYGVKD. V was shortened by 5 bases and J by 3 bases, with 16 bases between the two germline ends. The CDR3: CAISSSPPGYTGELFF. Here the CDR3 DNA reads TGTGCCATCAGTTCATCACCCCCGGGGTACACCGGGGAGCTGTTTTTT.

V and J are TRBV4-2 and TRBJ2-7; 12 positions match TRBD2. CDR1 is LGHNA, CDR2 YNFKEQ, per germline. The CDR3 sequence is 16 residues long. The junction had 6 bases not matched to a gene; V was cut back by 2 bases and J by 4 bases. DNA of the CDR3: TGTGCCAGCAGCCAAACCATACTAGCGGGAGGATACGAGCAGTACTTC. Translating it yields CASSQTILAGGYEQYF.

This clone occurred once. V gene TRBV7-3 combines with J gene TRBJ2-1; D is undetermined. Germline V lookup: CDR1 SGHTA, CDR2 FQGTGA. This CDR3 is built from 14 residues. V was shortened by 5 bases and J by 7 bases, with 15 bases between the two germline ends. The CDR3 nucleotides are TGTGCCAGCAGCCTATTCGTGGGTGCGAATGAGCAGTTCTTC. Translating gives CASSLFVGANEQFF.

This chain joins TRBV6-5 and TRBJ2-2; TRBD2 matches at 12 bases. This CDR3 spans 15 amino acids. CDR1 and CDR2 from the germline V gene are MNHEY and SVGAGI. Germline trimming cut 5 bases from V and 6 bases from J; bases unmatched to any gene: 4. The CDR3 region is CASSRLAGVAGELFF. The DNA for the CDR3 is TGTGCCAGCAGTCGACTAGCGGGAGTGGCCGGGGAGCTGTTTTTT.

DNA for the CDR3: TGTGCCAGCAGCCAAGATTTCGCTAGCGGAAATACGCAGTATTTT. It translates to CASSQDFASGNTQYF. The chain uses TRBV4-2 and TRBJ2-3, with 7 bases matching TRBD2. V lost 0 bases to trimming and J lost 7 bases; unmatched junction nucleotides: 7. The V gene's germline CDR1 is LGHNA and CDR2 YNFKEQ. The CDR3 is made up of 15 amino acids.

This clone has just a few counts. The chain has TRBV28 and TRBJ1-5; possibly TRBD1 for D (6 bases). This CDR3 comprises 12 residues. The V end lost 5 bases, the J end lost 4 bases, and 6 bases lay between the germline ends. CDR1 is MDHEN and CDR2 is SYDVKM in the germline V gene. CDR3 residues: CASSTGNQPQHF. The DNA for the CDR3 is TGTGCCAGCAGTACAGGGAATCAGCCCCAGCATTTT.

To note about this clone: An end of the junction differs from the germline gene, which may be a read error. V is TRBV7-7 and J is TRBJ1-3; D uncertain. The CDR3 loop spans 15 amino acids. In germline, CDR1 is SSHAT, CDR2 FNYEAQ (reference sequence). The CDR3: CASSLAGSFGNTIYF. DNA of the CDR3: TGTGCTAGCAGCTTAGCGGGGTCTTTTGGAAACACCATATATTTT.

The V call is TRBV10-3, the J call TRBJ2-5, with D unclear. This CDR3 is 15 amino acids long. V was cut by 4 bases and J by 5 bases, with 17 bases left in between. From germline, CDR1 is ENHRY and CDR2 SYGVKD. CDR3 bases: TGTGCCATCAGTGCTTTCTTGGGGTTTACGGAGACCCAGTACTTC. This translates into CAISAFLGFTETQYF.